These 15 T cell receptor beta chains were sequenced from one sample in a study of T cells in Graves' hyperthyroidism and ophthalmopathy (dated by TCRdb to about 2019). Receptors were amplified or captured by multiplex PCR. Sequencer: Illumina HiSeq 2000. TCR beta CDR3 regions were amplified from RNA transcripts. The first round of RT-PCR for the TCR CDR3 was performed with the HTBI primer set and the Qiagen OneStep RT-PCR kit. TCRdb reprocessed the public reads (quality trimming at Q25 with fastp, clone calling with MiXCR) and kept in-frame beta chains. Under each unique CDR3 protein, matching rows form one entry showing the most common genes and DNA. This sample is represented by more than 550,000 distinct CDR3 sequences; approximately 18% of them were singletons. Over 15% of the sample comes from the top ten. Material for sequencing was blood. All receptors derive from a woman between 50 and 59 years old with Graves' hyperthyroidism that later progressed to Graves' ophthalmopathy.

The table lists this clonotype with many counts. The rearrangement uses TRBV5-1 and TRBJ1-4; D might be TRBD1 (6 bases). The CDR3 runs to 16 residues. Looked up from germline, CDR1 is SGHRS and CDR2 is YFSETQ. Trimming pared 4 bases from V and 7 bases from J, leaving 20 bases between. CDR3 protein: CASSRAGDPRTEKLFF. As DNA, the CDR3 is TGCGCCAGCAGCCGGGCAGGGGACCCGCGTACTGAAAAACTGTTTTTT.

Only a few counts were recorded for this clonotype. The V and J genes are TRBV12-3 or TRBV12-4 and TRBJ2-6; D call uncertain. CDR3 size: 16 residues. Trimming shortened V by 3 bases and J by 0 bases, and 9 bases separated the two germline ends. Here the CDR3 DNA reads TGTGCCAGCAGTTTCACCTCGGACTCTGGGGCCAACGTCCTGACTTTC. Protein: CASSFTSDSGANVLTF.

V is TRBV12-3 or TRBV12-4 and J is TRBJ2-7, with 8 bases lining up with TRBD2. The CDR3 loop spans 16 amino acids. Trimming removed 5 bases from V and 2 bases from J; junction bases left unmatched: 11. In DNA, the CDR3 is TGTGCCAGCAGTCACGGGGGGGGCATAGTCCCCTACGAGCAGTACTTC. It translates to CASSHGGGIVPYEQYF.

This clonotype has more than one count but fewer than ten. The chain couples TRBV5-1 to TRBJ1-1; D ambiguous. Deletions cut 0 bases from V and 7 bases from J, with 19 bases between. The CDR3 has 16 amino acids. The germline V gene has CDR1 SGHRS and CDR2 YFSETQ. The chain's CDR3 is CASSLAPGSVGREAFF. The DNA of the CDR3 is TGCGCCAGCAGCTTGGCGCCTGGTTCTGTAGGGCGTGAAGCTTTCTTT.

V is TRBV18 and J is TRBJ1-1; the D is unclear. The germline V and J ends were trimmed by 3 bases and 0 bases, with 14 bases remaining between them. The CDR3 has 16 amino acids. Germline V gene data show CDR1 as KGHSH and CDR2 as LQKENI. The CDR3 protein is CASSPTLAGVNTEAFF. In DNA form, the CDR3 reads TGTGCCAGCTCACCGACACTCGCTGGGGTGAACACTGAAGCTTTCTTT.

The chain joins TRBV29-1 to TRBJ1-4; D is perhaps TRBD1 (5 bases). The germline gives CDR1 SQVTM, CDR2 ANQGSEA. Trimming took off 7 bases at V and 5 bases at J, with 14 bases between the two ends. CDR3 length: 13 amino acids. CDR3 nucleotides: TGCAGCGCGGAAGGGCAGGGAAATGAAAAACTGTTTTTT. This encodes CSAEGQGNEKLFF.

There are a few counts of this clonotype. CDR3 coding DNA: TGTGCCAGCAGTTCAACCGGGACAAGGGCTGGAAACACCATATATTTT. Translating it yields CASSSTGTRAGNTIYF. The chain joins TRBV12-3 or TRBV12-4 to TRBJ1-3; TRBD1 might be the D (6 bases). The CDR3 runs to 16 residues. With 4 bases removed from V and 2 bases from J, the gap between germline ends came to 15 bases.

This clonotype was found a few times. The chain employs TRBV6-1 and TRBJ2-7; 11 bases are shared with TRBD2. Germline lookup yields CDR1 MNHNS and CDR2 SASEGT. The CDR3 is 16 residues long. Trimming took 8 bases from V and 0 from J; bases not matched to a gene: 9. The CDR3 nucleotides read TGTGCCAGCGGTAGACTAGCGGGGACAAGCTCCTACGAGCAGTACTTC. The encoded protein is CASGRLAGTSSYEQYF.

There are many counts of this clonotype. The genes are TRBV5-1 and TRBJ2-7; D is perhaps TRBD1 or TRBD2 (5 bases each). The CDR3 contains 16 residues. V lost 6 bases and J lost 1, with 20 bases in between. CDR1 SGHRS and CDR2 YFSETQ come from the germline V gene. The CDR3 nucleotides are TGCGCCAGCACCTCAGCCTTAGGGGACGGATCCTACGAGCAGTACTTC. This gives the protein CASTSALGDGSYEQYF.

This clonotype was counted between two and nine times. The chain links TRBV7-9 to TRBJ2-1; 7 bases are a match to TRBD1. This CDR3 is built from 16 residues. CDR1 and CDR2 (germline): SEHNR, FQNEAQ (reference sequence). V gave up 7 bases and J gave up 6 bases; unmatched junction bases: 15. In DNA form, the CDR3 reads TGTGCCAGCAAAGTAGAGCAGCCCGGGACAGCCAATGAGCAGTTCTTC. It encodes CASKVEQPGTANEQFF.

This clonotype was seen at least ten times. V usage is TRBV12-3 or TRBV12-4 and J usage is TRBJ1-5, with TRBD1 as a possible D gene (6 bases). The CDR3 is 15 amino acids. Trimming took off 8 bases at V and 2 bases at J, with 16 bases between the two ends. The CDR3 spells CASVQQGVGNQPQHF. The DNA of the CDR3 is TGTGCCAGCGTCCAACAGGGTGTGGGCAATCAGCCCCAGCATTTT.

The chain has TRBV4-2 and TRBJ1-4; D may be TRBD1 (5 bases). The germline V and J ends were trimmed by 0 bases and 7 bases, with 15 bases remaining between them. The CDR3 sequence is 16 residues long. Germline V gene lookup returns CDR1 LGHNA and CDR2 YNFKEQ. CDR3 nucleotides: TGTGCCAGCAGCCAAGAGGGGTGGGGGGTCCTTGAAAAACTGTTTTTT. This translates into CASSQEGWGVLEKLFF.

This clonotype was picked up a small number of times. The CDR3 loop is CASLQGARLNQPQHF. The CDR3 region has the DNA TGTGCCAGCCTACAGGGAGCGCGCCTAAATCAGCCCCAGCATTTT. The V call is TRBV19, the J call TRBJ1-5, with a tentative D call TRBD1 (6 bases). The germline V gene has CDR1 LNHDA and CDR2 SQIVND (reference sequence). Trimming took off 9 bases at V and 4 bases at J, with 19 bases between the two ends. This CDR3 has 15 amino acids.

This clonotype was seen a few times. The chain is built from TRBV12-3 or TRBV12-4 and TRBJ2-2; the D is unclear. The length of the CDR3 is 14 residues. V lost 5 bases and J 4 bases, leaving 11 bases between the germline ends. CDR3: CASSNSPFTGELFF. CDR3 in DNA: TGTGCCAGCAGTAATTCCCCTTTCACCGGGGAGCTGTTTTTT.

There are many counts of this clonotype. This chain uses TRBV12-3 or TRBV12-4 with TRBJ1-1; D ambiguous. The CDR3 covers 13 residues. The V end was cut by 5 bases, the J end by 6 bases, with 13 bases between. CDR3 nucleotides: TGTGCCAGCAGTAGCGCCGGGAGGTCTGAAGCTTTCTTT. Protein sequence: CASSSAGRSEAFF.